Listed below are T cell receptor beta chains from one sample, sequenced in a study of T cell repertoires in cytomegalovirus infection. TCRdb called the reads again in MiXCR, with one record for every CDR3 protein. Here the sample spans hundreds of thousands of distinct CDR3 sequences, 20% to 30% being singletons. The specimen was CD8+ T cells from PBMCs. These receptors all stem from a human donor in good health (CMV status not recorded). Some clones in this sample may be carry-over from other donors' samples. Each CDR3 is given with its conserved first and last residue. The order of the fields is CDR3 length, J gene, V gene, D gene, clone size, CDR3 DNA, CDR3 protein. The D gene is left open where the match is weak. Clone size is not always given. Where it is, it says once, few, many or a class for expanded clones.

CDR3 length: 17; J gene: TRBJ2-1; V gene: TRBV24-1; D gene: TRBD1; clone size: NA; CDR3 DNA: TGTGCCACCAGTGATTCACGTTACAGGGGGGTTGACAATGAGCAGTTCTTC; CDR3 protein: CATSDSRYRGVDNEQFF
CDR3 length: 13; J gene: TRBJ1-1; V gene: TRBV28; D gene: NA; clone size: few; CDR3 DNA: TGTGCCAGCAGTTTACAGTTGAACACTGAAGCTTTCTTT; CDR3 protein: CASSLQLNTEAFF
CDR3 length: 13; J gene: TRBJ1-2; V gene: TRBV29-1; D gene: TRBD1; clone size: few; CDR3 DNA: TGCAGCGTTGAGGGACAGGGGAACTATGGCTACACCTTC; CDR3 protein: CSVEGQGNYGYTF
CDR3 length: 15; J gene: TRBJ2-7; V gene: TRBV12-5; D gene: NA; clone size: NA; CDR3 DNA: TGTGCTAGTGTCGAAGCCCTTGGAGCCCTCTACGAGCAGTACTTC; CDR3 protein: CASVEALGALYEQYF
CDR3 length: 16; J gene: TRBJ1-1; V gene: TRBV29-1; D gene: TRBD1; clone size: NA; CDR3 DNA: TGCAGCTTTCCCGAGTGGCGGACAGGGGGTGGCACTGAAGCTTTCTTT; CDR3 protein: CSFPEWRTGGGTEAFF
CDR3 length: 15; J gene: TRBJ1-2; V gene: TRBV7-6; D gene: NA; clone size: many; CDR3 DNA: TGTGCCAGCAGCCCCTCGAGGGGGGGGCACTATGGCTACACCTTC; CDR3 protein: CASSPSRGGHYGYTF
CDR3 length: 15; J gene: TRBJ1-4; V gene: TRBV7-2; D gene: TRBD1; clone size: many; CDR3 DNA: TGTGCCAGCAGTTTAGGACAGGCTACTAATGAAAAACTGTTTTTT; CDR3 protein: CASSLGQATNEKLFF
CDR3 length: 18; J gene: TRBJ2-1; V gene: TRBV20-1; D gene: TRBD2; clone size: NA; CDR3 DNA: TGCAGTGCTGGAGATCCCCCGGGACTAGCGGGGGGGCTCCATGAGCAGTTCTTC; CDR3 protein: CSAGDPPGLAGGLHEQFF
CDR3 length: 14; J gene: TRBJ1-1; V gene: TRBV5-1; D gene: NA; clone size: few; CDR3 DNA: TGCGCCAGCAGCTTGGGCAGGGTTTGGACTGAAGCTTTCTTT; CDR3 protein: CASSLGRVWTEAFF
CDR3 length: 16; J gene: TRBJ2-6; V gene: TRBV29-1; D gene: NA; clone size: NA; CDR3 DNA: TGCAGCGTTGGGACTTGGACCCCTGGCGGGGCCAACGTCCTGACTTTC; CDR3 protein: CSVGTWTPGGANVLTF
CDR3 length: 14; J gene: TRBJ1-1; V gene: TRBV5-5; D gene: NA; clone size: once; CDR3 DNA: TGTGCCAGCAGTAGTTGGAGCATGAACACTGAAGCTTTCTTT; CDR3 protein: CASSSWSMNTEAFF
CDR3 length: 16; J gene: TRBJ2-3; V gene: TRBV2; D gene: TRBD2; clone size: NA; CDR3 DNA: TGTGCCAGCAGCGATGGACTAGCGGGCACAACAGATACGCAGTATTTT; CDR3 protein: CASSDGLAGTTDTQYF
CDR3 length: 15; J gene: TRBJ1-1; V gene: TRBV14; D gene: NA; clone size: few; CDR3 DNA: TGTGCCAGCAGCCAAGATGTGCTTGAGAACACTGAAGCTTTCTTT; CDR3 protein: CASSQDVLENTEAFF
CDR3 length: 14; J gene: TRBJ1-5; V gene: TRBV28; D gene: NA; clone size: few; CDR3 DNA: TGTGCCAGCAGTTCCTCATCTGGAGATCAGCCCCAGCATTTT; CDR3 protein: CASSSSSGDQPQHF
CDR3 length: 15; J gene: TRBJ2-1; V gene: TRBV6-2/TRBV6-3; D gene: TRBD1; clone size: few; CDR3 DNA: TGTGCCAGCAGTTACTTTACAGGGGGCGGCGATGAGCAGTTCTTC; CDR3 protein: CASSYFTGGGDEQFF
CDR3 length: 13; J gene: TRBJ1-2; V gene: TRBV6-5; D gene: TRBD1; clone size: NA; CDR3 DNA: TGTGCCAGCAGTAAGGGGACAGGGTACGGCTACACCTTC; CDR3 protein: CASSKGTGYGYTF
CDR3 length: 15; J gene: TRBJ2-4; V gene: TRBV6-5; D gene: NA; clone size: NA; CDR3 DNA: TGTGCCAGCAGAACCTCGTCGGGGACCAAAACCATTCAGTACTTC; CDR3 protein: CASRTSSGTKTIQYF
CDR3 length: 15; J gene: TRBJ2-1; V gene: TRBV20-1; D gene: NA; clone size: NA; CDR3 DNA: TGCAGTGCTAGATTGGGGGGGCTGTGGTACAATGAGCAGTTCTTC; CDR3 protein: CSARLGGLWYNEQFF
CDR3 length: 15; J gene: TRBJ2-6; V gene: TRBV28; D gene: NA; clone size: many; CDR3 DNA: TGTGCCAGCAGTCTTCGGAGCTCTGGGGCCAACGTCCTGACTTTC; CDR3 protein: CASSLRSSGANVLTF
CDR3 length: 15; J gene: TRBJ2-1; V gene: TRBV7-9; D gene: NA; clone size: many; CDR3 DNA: TGTGCCACCCCCCCCCACAGGGAGGGAAGGAATGAGCAGTTCTTC; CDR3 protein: CATPPHREGRNEQFF
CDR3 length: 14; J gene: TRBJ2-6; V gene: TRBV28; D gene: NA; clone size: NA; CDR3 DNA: TGTGCCAGCAGTCCTGGACAGGGGGCCAACGTCCTGACTTTC; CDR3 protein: CASSPGQGANVLTF
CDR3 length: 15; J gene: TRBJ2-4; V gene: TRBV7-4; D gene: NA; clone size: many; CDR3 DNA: TGTGCCAGCAGCCTACGTAAGGGGCCCGAAAACATTCAGTACTTC; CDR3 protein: CASSLRKGPENIQYF
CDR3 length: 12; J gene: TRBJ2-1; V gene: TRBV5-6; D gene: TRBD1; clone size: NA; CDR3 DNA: TGTGCCAGCAGCTTGTCGGCGACAGGGGCGATCTTC; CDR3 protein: CASSLSATGAIF
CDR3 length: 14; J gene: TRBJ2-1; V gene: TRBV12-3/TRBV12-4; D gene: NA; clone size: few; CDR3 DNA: TGTGCCAGCAGCCCCGGGGGGCATCGTAGTGAGCAGTTCTTC; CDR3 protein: CASSPGGHRSEQFF